Sequencing of this T cell receptor (beta chain) was carried out in a study of fetal regulatory T cell absence and autoimmunity. The study's findings and limits: Compared with cord blood, pancreas showed oligoclonal TCR enrichment, some clones over 90-fold.

Germline CDR1 is MNHEY and CDR2 is SVGAGI. This CDR3 is built from 13 residues. Trimming removed 0 bases at V and 5 bases at J, with 7 bases between. To note about this clone: Its antigen is not known.

Using immunoSEQ multiplex PCR, the repertoire was profiled, and TCRdb retains in-frame clones only, with some absent. The sample lists about 95,000 clones, roughly 78% occurring once. This TCR derives from a male donor with IPEX syndrome. V gene TRBV6-5 combines with J gene TRBJ2-5, with TRBD1 as a possible D gene (5 bases). The specimen was pancreas tissue. The CDR3 nucleotides are TGTGCCAGCAGTTACTCAGGGGCTGAGACCCAGTACTTC. As protein: CASSYSGAETQYF.